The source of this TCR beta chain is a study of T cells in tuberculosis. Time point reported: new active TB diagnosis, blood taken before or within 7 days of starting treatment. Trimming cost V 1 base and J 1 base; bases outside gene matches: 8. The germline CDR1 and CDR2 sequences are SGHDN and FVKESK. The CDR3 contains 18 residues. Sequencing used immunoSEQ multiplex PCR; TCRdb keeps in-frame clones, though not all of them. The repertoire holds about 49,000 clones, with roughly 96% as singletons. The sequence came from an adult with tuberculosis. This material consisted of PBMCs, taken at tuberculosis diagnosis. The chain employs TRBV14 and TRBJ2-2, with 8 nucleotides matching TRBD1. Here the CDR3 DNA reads TGTGCCAGCAGCCAAGCGGAGACCGGGACAGGGAACACCGGGGAGCTGTTTTTT. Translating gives CASSQAETGTGNTGELFF.